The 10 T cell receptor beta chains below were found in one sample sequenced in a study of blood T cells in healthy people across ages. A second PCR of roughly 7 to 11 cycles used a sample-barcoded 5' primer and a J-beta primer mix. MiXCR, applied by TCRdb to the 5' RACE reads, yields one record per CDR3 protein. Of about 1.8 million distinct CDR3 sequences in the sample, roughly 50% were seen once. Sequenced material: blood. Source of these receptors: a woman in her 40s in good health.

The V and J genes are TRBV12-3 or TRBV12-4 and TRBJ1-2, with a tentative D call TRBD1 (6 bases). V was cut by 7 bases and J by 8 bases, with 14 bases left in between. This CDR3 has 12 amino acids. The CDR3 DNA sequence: TGTGCCAGCAACGATAAGGGGGGAGGCTACACCTTC. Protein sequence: CASNDKGGGYTF.

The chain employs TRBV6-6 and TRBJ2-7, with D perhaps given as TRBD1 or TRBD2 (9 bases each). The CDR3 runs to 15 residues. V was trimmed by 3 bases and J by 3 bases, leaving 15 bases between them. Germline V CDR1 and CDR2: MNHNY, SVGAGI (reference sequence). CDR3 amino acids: CASSYLAGQGYEQYF. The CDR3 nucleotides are TGTGCCAGCAGTTATCTAGCGGGACAGGGCTACGAGCAGTACTTC.

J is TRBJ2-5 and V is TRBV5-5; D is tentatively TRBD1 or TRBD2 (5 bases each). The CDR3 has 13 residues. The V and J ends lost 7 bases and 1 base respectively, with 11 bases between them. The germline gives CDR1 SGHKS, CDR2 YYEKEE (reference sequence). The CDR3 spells CASRRDPQETQYF. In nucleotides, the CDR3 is TGTGCCAGCCGAAGGGACCCCCAAGAGACCCAGTACTTC.

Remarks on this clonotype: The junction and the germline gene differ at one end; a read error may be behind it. The CDR3 DNA is TGTACCAGCAGCCTTGGACTAGCGGGGTACAATGAGCAGTTCTTC. The encoded protein is CTSSLGLAGYNEQFF. The chain joins TRBV6-5 to TRBJ2-1; TRBD2 matches at 12 bases. The CDR3 extends over 15 amino acids. The germline CDR1 and CDR2 sequences are MNHEY and SVGAGI.

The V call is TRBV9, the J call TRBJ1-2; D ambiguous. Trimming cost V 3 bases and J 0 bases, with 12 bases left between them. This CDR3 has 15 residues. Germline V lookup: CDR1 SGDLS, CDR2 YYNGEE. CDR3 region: CASSGQTAANYGYTF. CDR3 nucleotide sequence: TGTGCCAGCAGCGGACAAACGGCTGCTAACTATGGCTACACCTTC.

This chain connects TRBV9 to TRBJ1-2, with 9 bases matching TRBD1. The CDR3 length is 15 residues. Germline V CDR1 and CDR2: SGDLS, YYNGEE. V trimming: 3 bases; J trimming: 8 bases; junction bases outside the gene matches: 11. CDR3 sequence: CASSDTGGANMGYTF. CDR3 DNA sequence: TGTGCCAGCAGCGACACAGGGGGCGCGAATATGGGCTACACCTTC.

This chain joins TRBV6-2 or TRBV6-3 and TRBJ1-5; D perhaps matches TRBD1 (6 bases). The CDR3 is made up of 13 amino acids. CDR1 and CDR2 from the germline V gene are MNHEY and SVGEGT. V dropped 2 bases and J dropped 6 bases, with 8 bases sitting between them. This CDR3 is CASSYTGLQPQHF. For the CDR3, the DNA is TGTGCCAGCAGTTACACAGGGCTTCAGCCCCAGCATTTT.

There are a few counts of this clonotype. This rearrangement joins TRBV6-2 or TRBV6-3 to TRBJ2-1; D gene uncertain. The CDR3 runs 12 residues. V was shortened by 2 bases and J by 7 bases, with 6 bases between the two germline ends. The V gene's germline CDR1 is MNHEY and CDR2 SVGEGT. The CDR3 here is CASSYGRNEQFF. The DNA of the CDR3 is TGTGCCAGCAGTTACGGCCGAAATGAGCAGTTCTTC.

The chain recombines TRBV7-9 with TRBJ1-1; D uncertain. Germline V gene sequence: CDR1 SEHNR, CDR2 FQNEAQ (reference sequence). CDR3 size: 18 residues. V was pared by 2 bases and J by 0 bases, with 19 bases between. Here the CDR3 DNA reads TGTGCCAGCAGCTTAACAGAGCGTGCAGGACGAATGAACACTGAAGCTTTCTTT. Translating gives CASSLTERAGRMNTEAFF.

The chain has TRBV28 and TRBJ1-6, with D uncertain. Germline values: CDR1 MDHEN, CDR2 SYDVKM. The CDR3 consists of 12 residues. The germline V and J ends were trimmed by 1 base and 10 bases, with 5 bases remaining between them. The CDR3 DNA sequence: TGTGCCAGCAGTTTATATACGTCACCCCTCCACTTT. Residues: CASSLYTSPLHF.